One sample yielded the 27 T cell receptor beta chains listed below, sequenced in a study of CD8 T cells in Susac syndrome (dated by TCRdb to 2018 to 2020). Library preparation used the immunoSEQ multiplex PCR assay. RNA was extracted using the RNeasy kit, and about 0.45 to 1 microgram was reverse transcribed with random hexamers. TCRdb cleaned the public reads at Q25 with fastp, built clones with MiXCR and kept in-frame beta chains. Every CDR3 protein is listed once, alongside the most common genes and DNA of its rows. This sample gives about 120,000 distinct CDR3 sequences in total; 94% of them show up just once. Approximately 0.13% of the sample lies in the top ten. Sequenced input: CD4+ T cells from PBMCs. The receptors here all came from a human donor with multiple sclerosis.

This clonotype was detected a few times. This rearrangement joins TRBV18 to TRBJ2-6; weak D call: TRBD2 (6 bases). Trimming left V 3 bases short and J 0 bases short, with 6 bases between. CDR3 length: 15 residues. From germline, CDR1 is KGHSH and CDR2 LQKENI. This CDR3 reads CASSPGGSGANVLTF. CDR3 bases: TGTGCCAGCTCACCGGGGGGCTCTGGGGCCAACGTCCTGACTTTC.

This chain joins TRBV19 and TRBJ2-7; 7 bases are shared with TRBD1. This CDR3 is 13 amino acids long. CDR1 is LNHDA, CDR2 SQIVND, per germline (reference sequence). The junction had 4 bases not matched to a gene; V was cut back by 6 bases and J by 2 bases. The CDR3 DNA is TGTGCCAGTAGCCGGGACAGTCCCTACGAGCAGTACTTC. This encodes CASSRDSPYEQYF.

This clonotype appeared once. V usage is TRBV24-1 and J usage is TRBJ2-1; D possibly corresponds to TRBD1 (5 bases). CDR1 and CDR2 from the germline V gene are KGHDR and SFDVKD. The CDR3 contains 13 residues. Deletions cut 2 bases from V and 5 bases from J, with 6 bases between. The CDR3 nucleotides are TGTGCCACCAGTGATTCGACAGACAATGAGCAGTTCTTC. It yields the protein CATSDSTDNEQFF.

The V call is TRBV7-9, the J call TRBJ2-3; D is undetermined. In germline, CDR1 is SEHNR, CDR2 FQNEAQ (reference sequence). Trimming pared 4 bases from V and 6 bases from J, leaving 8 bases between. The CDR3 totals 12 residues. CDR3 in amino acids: CASSSTSDTQYF. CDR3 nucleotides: TGTGCCAGCAGCTCAACCAGCGATACGCAGTATTTT.

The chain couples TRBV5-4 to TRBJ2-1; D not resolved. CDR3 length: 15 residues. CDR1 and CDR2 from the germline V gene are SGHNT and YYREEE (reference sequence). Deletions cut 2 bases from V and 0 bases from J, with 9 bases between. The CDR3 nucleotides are TGTGCCAGCAGCTTTATTACGAGCTCCTACAATGAGCAGTTCTTC. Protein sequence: CASSFITSSYNEQFF. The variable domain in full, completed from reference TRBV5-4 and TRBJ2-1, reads ETGVTQSPTHLIKTRGQQVTLRCSSQSGHNTVSWYQQALGQGPQFIFQYYREEENGRGNFPPRFSGLQFPNYSSELNVNALELDDSALYLCASSFITSSYNEQFFGPGTRLTVL.

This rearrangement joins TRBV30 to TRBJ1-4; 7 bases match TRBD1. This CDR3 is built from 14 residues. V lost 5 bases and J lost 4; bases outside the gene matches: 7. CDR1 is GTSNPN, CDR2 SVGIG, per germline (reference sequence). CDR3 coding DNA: TGTGCCTGGGCGCGGGACAGTCATAATGAAAAACTGTTTTTT. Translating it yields CAWARDSHNEKLFF. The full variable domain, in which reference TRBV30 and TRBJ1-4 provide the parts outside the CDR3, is SQTIHQWPATLVQPVGSPLSLECTVEGTSNPNLYWYRQAAGRGLQLLFYSVGIGQISSEVPQNLSASRPQDRQFILSSKKLLLSDSGFYLCAWARDSHNEKLFFGSGTQLSVL.

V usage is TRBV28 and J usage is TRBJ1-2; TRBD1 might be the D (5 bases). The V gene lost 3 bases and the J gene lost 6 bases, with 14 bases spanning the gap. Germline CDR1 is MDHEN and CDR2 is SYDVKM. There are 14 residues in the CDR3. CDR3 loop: CASSFVGGSNGYTF. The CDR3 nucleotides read TGTGCCAGCAGTTTCGTCGGGGGTTCCAATGGCTACACCTTC.

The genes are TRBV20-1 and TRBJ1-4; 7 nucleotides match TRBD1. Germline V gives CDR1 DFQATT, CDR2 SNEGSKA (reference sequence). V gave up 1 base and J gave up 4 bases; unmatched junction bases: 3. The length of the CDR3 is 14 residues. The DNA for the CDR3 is TGCAGTGCTAGAGCAGGGGGAAGTAATGAAAAACTGTTTTTT. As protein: CSARAGGSNEKLFF.

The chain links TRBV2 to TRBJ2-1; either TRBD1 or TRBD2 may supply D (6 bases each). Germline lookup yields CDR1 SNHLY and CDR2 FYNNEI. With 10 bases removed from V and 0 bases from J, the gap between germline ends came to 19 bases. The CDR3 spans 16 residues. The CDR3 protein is CATGGGLPGSYNEQFF. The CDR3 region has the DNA TGTGCCACCGGAGGGGGATTACCGGGCTCCTACAATGAGCAGTTCTTC.

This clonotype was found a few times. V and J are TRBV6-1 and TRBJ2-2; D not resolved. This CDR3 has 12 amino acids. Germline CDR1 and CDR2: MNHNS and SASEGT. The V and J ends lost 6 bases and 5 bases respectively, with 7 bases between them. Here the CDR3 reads CASSQWTGELFF. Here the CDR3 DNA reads TGTGCCAGCAGCCAGTGGACCGGGGAGCTGTTTTTT.

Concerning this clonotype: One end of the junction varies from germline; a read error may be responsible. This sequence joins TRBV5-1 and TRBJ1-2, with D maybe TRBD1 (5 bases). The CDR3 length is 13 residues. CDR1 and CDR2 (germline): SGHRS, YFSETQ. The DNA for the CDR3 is TGCGCCAGCAGCCTCCCAGAGGGGTATGACTACACCTTC. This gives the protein CASSLPEGYDYTF.

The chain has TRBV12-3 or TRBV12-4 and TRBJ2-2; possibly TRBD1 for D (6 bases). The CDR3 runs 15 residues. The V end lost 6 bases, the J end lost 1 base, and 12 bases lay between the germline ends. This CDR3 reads CASRGQLLNTGELFF. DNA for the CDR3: TGTGCCAGCAGGGGACAACTCCTGAACACCGGGGAGCTGTTTTTT.

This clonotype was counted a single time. In DNA, the CDR3 is TGTGCCAGCTCCTCTAGGGGAGGGGAGCTGTTTTTT. Translated, it gives CASSSRGGELFF. The J gene is TRBJ2-2, the V gene TRBV19, with D perhaps TRBD1 (5 bases). CDR3 length: 12 residues. V was shortened by 9 bases and J by 8 bases, with 13 bases between the two germline ends. Germline CDR1 reads LNHDA; CDR2 reads SQIVND (reference sequence).

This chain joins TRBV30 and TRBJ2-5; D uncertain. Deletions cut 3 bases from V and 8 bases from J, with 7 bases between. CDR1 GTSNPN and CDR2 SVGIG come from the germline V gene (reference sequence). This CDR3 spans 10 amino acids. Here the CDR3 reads CAWRGYTQYF. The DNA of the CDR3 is TGTGCCTGGAGGGGGTATACCCAGTACTTC. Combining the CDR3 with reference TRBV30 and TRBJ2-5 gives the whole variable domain SQTIHQWPATLVQPVGSPLSLECTVEGTSNPNLYWYRQAAGRGLQLLFYSVGIGQISSEVPQNLSASRPQDRQFILSSKKLLLSDSGFYLCAWRGYTQYFGPGTRLLVL.

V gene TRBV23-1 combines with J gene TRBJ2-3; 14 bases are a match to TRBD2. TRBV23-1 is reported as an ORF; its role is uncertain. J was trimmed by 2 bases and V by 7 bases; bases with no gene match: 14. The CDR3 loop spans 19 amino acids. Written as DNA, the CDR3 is TGCGCCAGCAATCGAGACAGGGGACTAGCGGGAGTGATCACAGATACGCAGTATTTT. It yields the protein CASNRDRGLAGVITDTQYF.

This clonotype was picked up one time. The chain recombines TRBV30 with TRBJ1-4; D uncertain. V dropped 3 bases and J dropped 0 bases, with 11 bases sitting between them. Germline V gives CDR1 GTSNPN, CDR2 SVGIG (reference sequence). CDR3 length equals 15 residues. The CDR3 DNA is TGTGCCTGGAGGGACGGCTATGCAACTAATGAAAAACTGTTTTTT. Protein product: CAWRDGYATNEKLFF.

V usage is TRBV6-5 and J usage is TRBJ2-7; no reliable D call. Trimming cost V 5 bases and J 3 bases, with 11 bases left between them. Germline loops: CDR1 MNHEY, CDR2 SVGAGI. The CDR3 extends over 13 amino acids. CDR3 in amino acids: CASSQEEVYEQYF. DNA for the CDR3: TGTGCCAGCAGTCAAGAAGAAGTCTACGAGCAGTACTTC.

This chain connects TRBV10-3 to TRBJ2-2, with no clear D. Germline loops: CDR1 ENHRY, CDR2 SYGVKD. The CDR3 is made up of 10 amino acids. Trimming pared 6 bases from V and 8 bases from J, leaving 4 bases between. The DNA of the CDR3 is TGTGCCATCAGGTCGGGGGAGCTGTTTTTT. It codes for CAIRSGELFF.

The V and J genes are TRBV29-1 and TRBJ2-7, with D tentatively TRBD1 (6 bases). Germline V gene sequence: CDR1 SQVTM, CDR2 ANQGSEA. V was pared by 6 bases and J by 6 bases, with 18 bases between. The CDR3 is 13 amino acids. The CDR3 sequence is CSVKASGVVEQYF. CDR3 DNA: TGCAGCGTCAAGGCCTCAGGGGTAGTCGAGCAGTACTTC.

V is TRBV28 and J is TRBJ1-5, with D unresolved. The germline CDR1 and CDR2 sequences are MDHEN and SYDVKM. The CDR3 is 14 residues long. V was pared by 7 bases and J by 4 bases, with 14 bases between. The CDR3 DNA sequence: TGTGCCAGCACGGGAGGAGGAGGGAATCAGCCCCAGCATTTT. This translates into CASTGGGGNQPQHF.

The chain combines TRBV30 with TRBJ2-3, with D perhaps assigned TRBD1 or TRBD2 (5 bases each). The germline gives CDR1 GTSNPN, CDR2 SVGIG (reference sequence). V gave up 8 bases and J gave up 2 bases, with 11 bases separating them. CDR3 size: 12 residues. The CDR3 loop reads CASGHLTDTQYF. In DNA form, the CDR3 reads TGTGCCAGCGGACATCTCACAGATACGCAGTATTTT.

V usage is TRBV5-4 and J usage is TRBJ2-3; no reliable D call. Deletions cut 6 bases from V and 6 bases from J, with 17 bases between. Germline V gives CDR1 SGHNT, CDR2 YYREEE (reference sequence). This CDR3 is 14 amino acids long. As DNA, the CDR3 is TGTGCCAGCACCTTTAAGGGCCCTAGGGATACGCAGTATTTT. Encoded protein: CASTFKGPRDTQYF.

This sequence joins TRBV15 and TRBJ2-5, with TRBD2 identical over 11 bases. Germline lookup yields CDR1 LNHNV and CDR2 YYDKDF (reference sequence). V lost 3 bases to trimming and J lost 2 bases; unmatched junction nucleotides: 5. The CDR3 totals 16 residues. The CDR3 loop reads CATSRVSGGGQETQYF. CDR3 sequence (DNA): TGTGCCACCAGCAGGGTTAGCGGGGGGGGTCAAGAGACCCAGTACTTC. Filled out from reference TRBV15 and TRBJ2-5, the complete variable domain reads DAMVIQNPRYQVTQFGKPVTLSCSQTLNHNVMYWYQQKSSQAPKLLFHYYDKDFNNEADTPDNFQSRRPNTSFCFLDIRSPGLGDTAMYLCATSRVSGGGQETQYFGPGTRLLVL.

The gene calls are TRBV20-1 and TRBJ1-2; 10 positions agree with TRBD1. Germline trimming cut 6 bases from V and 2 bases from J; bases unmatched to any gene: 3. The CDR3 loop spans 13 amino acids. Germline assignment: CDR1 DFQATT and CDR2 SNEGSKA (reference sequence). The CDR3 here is CSARDRGNYGYTF. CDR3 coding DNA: TGCAGTGCCCGGGACAGGGGAAACTATGGCTACACCTTC.

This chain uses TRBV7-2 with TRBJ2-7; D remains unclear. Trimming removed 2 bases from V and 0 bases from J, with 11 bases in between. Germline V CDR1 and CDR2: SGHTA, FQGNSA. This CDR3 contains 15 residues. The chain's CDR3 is CASSLSPPNSYEQYF. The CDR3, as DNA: TGTGCCAGCAGCTTAAGTCCGCCGAACTCCTACGAGCAGTACTTC.

This chain's CDR3 is CASSLAGRHNYGYTF. CDR3 DNA: TGTGCCAGCAGCTTAGCGGGCAGACACAACTATGGCTACACCTTC. The chain recombines TRBV7-9 with TRBJ1-2; D gene uncertain. V was cut by 0 bases and J by 2 bases, with 10 bases left in between. CDR3 size: 15 residues. Germline CDR1 SEHNR, CDR2 FQNEAQ (reference sequence).

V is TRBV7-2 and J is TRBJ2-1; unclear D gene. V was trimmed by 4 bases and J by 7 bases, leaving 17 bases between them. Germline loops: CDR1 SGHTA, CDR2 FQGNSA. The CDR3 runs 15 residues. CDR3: CASSSGLIGQNEQFF. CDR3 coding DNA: TGTGCCAGCAGCTCCGGGTTGATTGGCCAAAATGAGCAGTTCTTC.